This TCR beta chain was observed in a study of cytomegalovirus exposure and HLA in healthy donors. Though probably carrying unrecorded immune exposures, donors were nominally healthy at sampling. The PCR employed 60 Vbeta primers together with 13 Jbeta primers. This table comes from immunoSEQ multiplex PCR, and its TCRdb copy is limited to in-frame clones, with some not included. This sample's clone table lists roughly 50,000 clones. To note about this clone: Its antigen is still unknown.

Germline loops: CDR1 SNHLY, CDR2 FYNNEI. The V gene end was trimmed by 8 bases and the J gene end by 5 bases; junction bases not matched to a gene: 5. The CDR3 is 13 residues long. Notes on the study in general: In a later analysis, across HLA loci, associated TCR counts were highest for DRB1, lowest for HLA-C. HLA alleles showed associations with around 15,000 TCR beta sequences in a later analysis, at a 0.05 false discovery rate. Later genetic work tied a missense DCLRE1C variant to beta-chain V and J trimming.

The TCR originated in a woman aged 55-69 years in good health and CMV-seropositive. Sample: PBMCs. The chain couples TRBV2 to TRBJ1-2, with 10 positions matching TRBD1. The CDR3 reads CASPGQGKYGYTF. The CDR3 nucleotides are TGTGCCAGCCCGGGACAGGGGAAATATGGCTACACCTTC. Full variable domain (rest looked up from reference TRBV2 and TRBJ1-2): EPEVTQTPSHQVTQMGQEVILRCVPISNHLYFYWYRQILGQKVEFLVSFYNNEISEKSEIFDDQFSVERPDGSNFTLKIRSTKLEDSAMYFCASPGQGKYGYTFGSGTRLTVV.